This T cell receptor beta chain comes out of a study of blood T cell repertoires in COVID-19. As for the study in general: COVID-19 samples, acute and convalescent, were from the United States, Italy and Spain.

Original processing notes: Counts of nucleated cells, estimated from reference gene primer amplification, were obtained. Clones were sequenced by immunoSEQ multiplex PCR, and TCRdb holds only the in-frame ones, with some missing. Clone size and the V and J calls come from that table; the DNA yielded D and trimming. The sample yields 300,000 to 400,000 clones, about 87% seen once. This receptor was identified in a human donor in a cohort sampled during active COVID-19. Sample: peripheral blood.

CDR3 coding DNA: TGCAGCGCCGGACACCCGGGGGGCACAGATACGCAGTATTTT. The encoded protein is CSAGHPGGTDTQYF. This rearrangement joins TRBV29-1 to TRBJ2-3; perhaps TRBD2 as D (6 bases). V dropped 7 bases and J dropped 1 base, with 15 bases sitting between them. Germline assignment: CDR1 SQVTM and CDR2 ANQGSEA. The CDR3 spans 14 residues.